This paragraph covers one TCR beta chain sequence. Antigen unknown. This entry is derived from a study of cytomegalovirus exposure and HLA in healthy donors. General study findings and limits: In vitro checks showed that three CMV-associated chains really do target CMV antigens. Cytomegalovirus association was listed for about 170 TCR beta chains. It was reported in a later analysis that an Asian-associated ancestry cluster showed fewer N-insertions than the approximately 700-donor mean.

V lost 3 bases, J lost 0 bases, and 9 bases lay in between. This CDR3 region has 14 residues. Per germline, CDR1 SGHRS and CDR2 YFSETQ. The PCR made use of 60 Vbeta and 13 Jbeta primers. Method: immunoSEQ multiplex PCR; TCRdb's copy keeps in-frame clones and lacks some. The table records approximately 200,000 clones, roughly 77% of them present only once. The rearrangement joins TRBV5-1 to TRBJ1-1; D is perhaps TRBD1 (6 bases). This receptor was obtained from a man younger than 40 in good health and CMV-seropositive. The sequencing input was PBMCs. The CDR3 here is CASSSGTLNTEAFF. The CDR3 bases are TGCGCCAGCAGCTCGGGGACATTGAACACTGAAGCTTTCTTT.